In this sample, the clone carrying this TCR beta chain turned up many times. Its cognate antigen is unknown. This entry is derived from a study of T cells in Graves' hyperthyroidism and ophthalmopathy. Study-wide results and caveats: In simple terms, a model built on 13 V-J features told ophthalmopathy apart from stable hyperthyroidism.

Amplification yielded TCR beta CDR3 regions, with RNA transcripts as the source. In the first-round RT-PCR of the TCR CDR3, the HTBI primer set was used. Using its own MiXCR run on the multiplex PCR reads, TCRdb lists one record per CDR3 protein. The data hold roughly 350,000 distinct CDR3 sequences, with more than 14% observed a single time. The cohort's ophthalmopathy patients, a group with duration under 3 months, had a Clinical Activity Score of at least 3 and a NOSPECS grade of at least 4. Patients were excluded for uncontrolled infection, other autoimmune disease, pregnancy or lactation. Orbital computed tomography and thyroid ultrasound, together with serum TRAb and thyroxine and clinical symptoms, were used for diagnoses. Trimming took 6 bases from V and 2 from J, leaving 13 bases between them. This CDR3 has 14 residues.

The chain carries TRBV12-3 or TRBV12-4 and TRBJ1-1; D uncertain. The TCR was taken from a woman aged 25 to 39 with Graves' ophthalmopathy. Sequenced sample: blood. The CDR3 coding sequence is TGTGCCAGCAGACCACCGCAGAAAAACACTGAAGCTTTCTTT. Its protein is CASRPPQKNTEAFF.